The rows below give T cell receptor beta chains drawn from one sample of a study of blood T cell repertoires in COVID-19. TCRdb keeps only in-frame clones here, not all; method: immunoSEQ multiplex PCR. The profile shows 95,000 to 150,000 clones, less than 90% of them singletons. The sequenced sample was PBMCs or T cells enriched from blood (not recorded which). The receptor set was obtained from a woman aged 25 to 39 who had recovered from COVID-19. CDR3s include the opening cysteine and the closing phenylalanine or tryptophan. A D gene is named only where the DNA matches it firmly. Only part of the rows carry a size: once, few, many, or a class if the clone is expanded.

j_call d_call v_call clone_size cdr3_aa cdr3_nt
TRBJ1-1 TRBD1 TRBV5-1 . CASSLGTGGTNTEAFF TGCGCCAGCAGCTTAGGGACAGGGGGCACGAACACTGAAGCTTTCTTT
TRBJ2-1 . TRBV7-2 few CASSHRVRNNEQFF TGTGCCAGCAGCCACAGGGTTAGGAACAATGAGCAGTTCTTC
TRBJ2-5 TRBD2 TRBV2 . CASSELLAGETQYF TGTGCCAGCAGTGAACTCCTAGCGGGGGAGACCCAGTACTTC
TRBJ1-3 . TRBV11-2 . CASSLALGNTIYF TGTGCCAGCAGCTTAGCCCTTGGAAACACCATATATTTT
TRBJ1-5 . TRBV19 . CASSTQGIDQPQHF TGTGCCAGTAGTACACAGGGTATTGATCAGCCCCAGCATTTT
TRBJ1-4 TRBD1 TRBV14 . CASSLNAGTANEKLFF TGTGCCAGCAGCCTCAACGCCGGGACAGCTAATGAAAAACTGTTTTTT
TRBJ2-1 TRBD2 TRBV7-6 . CASSLKNSGRAQGEQFF TGTGCCAGCAGCCTGAAGAATAGCGGGAGGGCCCAAGGGGAGCAGTTCTTC
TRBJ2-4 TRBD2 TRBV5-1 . CASSWDYRNIQYF TGCGCCAGCAGTTGGGACTACAGAAACATTCAGTACTTC
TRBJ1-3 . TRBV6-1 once CASSETPEGAGNTIYF TGTGCCAGCAGTGAAACTCCCGAGGGTGCTGGAAACACCATATATTTT
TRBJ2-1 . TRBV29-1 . CSAPYRYNEQFF TGCAGTGCACCTTACAGGTACAATGAGCAGTTCTTC
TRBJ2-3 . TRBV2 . CASRETSLSTDTQYF TGTGCCAGCCGAGAGACTAGTCTTAGCACAGATACGCAGTATTTT
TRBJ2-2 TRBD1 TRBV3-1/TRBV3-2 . CASSRRGPGFTGELFF TGTGCCAGCAGTCGAAGGGGGCCTGGATTCACCGGGGAGCTGTTTTTT
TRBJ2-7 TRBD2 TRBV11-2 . CASSLASGSHEQYF TGTGCCAGCAGCTTAGCTAGCGGGAGCCACGAGCAGTACTTC
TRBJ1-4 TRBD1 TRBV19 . CASSIQGAREKLFF TGTGCCAGTAGTATACAGGGGGCGCGTGAAAAACTGTTTTTT
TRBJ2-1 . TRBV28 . CASSIGRQEYNEQFF TGTGCCAGCAGTATAGGGCGACAGGAATACAATGAGCAGTTCTTC
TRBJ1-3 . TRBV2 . CASSVGAGNTIYF TGTGCCAGCAGTGTCGGGGCTGGAAACACCATATATTTT
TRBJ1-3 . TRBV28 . CASSSPGMGGNTIYF TGTGCCAGCAGTTCCCCGGGGATGGGCGGAAACACCATATATTTT
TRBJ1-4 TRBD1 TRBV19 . CASRRDRVDEKLFF TGTGCCAGTAGGCGGGACAGGGTCGATGAAAAACTGTTTTTT
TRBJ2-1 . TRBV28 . CASSLYRESRDEQFF TGTGCCAGCAGTTTATACCGGGAGAGTCGCGATGAGCAGTTCTTC
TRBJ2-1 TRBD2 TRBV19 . CASSNREGIYNEQFF TGTGCCAGTAGTAATCGGGAGGGAATTTACAATGAGCAGTTCTTC
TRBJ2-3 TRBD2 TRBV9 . CASSQREGLTDTQYF TGTGCCAGCAGCCAGCGGGAGGGCCTGACAGATACGCAGTATTTT
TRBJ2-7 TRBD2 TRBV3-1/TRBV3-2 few CASSQETSGSYSYEQYF TGTGCCAGCAGCCAAGAGACTAGCGGGAGTTATTCCTACGAGCAGTACTTC
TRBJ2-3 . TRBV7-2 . CASSAGPSTDTQYF TGTGCCAGCTCCGCGGGCCCTAGCACAGATACGCAGTATTTT
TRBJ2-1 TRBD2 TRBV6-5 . CAVLLWTSGSNEQFF TGTGCCGTACTCTTATGGACTAGCGGGAGCAATGAGCAGTTCTTC
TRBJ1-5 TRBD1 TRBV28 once CASSLGTGGFQPQHF TGTGCCAGCAGTTTAGGGACAGGGGGCTTTCAGCCCCAGCATTTT
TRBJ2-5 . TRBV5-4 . CASSFGQGETQYF TGTGCCAGCAGCTTTGGGCAGGGGGAGACCCAGTACTTC
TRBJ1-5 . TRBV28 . CASSPSNQPQHF TGTGCCAGCAGTCCCTCCAATCAGCCCCAGCATTTT
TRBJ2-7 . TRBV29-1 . CSVTSSSYEQYF TGCAGCGTAACTTCTAGCTCCTACGAGCAGTACTTC
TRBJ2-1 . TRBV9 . CASSVGSSSYNEQFF TGTGCCAGCAGCGTGGGCTCGAGCTCCTACAATGAGCAGTTCTTC
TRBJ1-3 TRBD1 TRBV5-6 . CASSSYTGTDGNTIYF TGTGCCAGCAGCTCATATACAGGGACAGATGGAAACACCATATATTTT
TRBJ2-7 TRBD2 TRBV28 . CASSLGTSGYEQYF TGTGCCAGCAGTTTAGGGACTAGCGGCTACGAGCAGTACTTC
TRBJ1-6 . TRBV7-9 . CASSFRQENSPLHF TGTGCCAGCAGCTTTCGACAGGAGAATTCACCCCTCCACTTT